What follows are 31 T cell receptor beta chains derived from one specimen sequenced in a study of radiotherapy plus CTLA-4 blockade in lung cancer. Assay used: immunoSEQ multiplex PCR; TCRdb lists only in-frame clones, some missing. The data show some 60,000 clones, with just over 75% seen just once and 3.5% to 4% held by the top ten. This material consisted of peripheral blood, taken from a patient treated with radiotherapy plus ipilimumab. The receptors shown here come from a human donor with non-small cell lung cancer who had a partial response to radiotherapy plus ipilimumab.

This chain uses TRBV5-1 with TRBJ1-6; the D gene is possibly TRBD1 (5 bases). The CDR3 is 14 amino acids. Germline-derived CDR1 and CDR2 are SGHRS and YFSETQ. V shed 2 bases and J shed 8 bases, with 11 bases lying between them. DNA for the CDR3: TGCGCCAGCAGCTTAGGACAAATGGATTCACCCCTCCACTTT. It translates to CASSLGQMDSPLHF.

The J gene is TRBJ1-2, the V gene TRBV5-1, with TRBD1 matching 8 bases. The CDR3 sequence is 14 residues long. The ends lost 4 bases at V and 3 bases at J; junction bases unmatched: 5. CDR1 is SGHRS and CDR2 is YFSETQ in the germline V gene. The CDR3 region is CASSLGQADYGYTF. In nucleotides, the CDR3 is TGCGCCAGCAGCCTGGGACAGGCCGACTATGGCTACACCTTC. The variable domain in full, completed from reference TRBV5-1 and TRBJ1-2, reads KAGVTQTPRYLIKTRGQQVTLSCSPISGHRSVSWYQQTPGQGLQFLFEYFSETQRNKGNFPGRFSGRQFSNSRSEMNVSTLELGDSALYLCASSLGQADYGYTFGSGTRLTVV.

This clone was recorded once. The CDR3 DNA follows: TGTGCCAGTAGCAGGTTGGGACAGGGGAACACCGGGGAGCTGTTTTTT. Its protein is CASSRLGQGNTGELFF. The chain joins TRBV19 to TRBJ2-2, with 9 bases aligning to TRBD1. This CDR3 has 16 residues. J was trimmed by 1 base and V by 6 bases; bases with no gene match: 6. The germline gives CDR1 LNHDA, CDR2 SQIVND (reference sequence).

The chain recombines TRBV2 with TRBJ2-1; the match to TRBD1 covers 7 bases. This CDR3 is 15 amino acids long. Germline V lookup: CDR1 SNHLY, CDR2 FYNNEI. V shed 10 bases, J shed 5 bases, and the junction held 14 bases outside the gene matches. CDR3 protein: CATRRGLGFDNEQFF. The CDR3 DNA is TGTGCCACCAGAAGGGGGCTCGGCTTTGACAATGAGCAGTTCTTC.

This chain uses TRBV11-2 with TRBJ2-1; TRBD1 agrees at 7 bases. The CDR3 sequence is 13 residues long. The V segment lost 6 bases and the J segment 15 bases; nucleotides outside the gene matches: 14. Germline V gives CDR1 SGHAT, CDR2 FQNNGV. The CDR3 sequence: CASSSGGLVTLFF. DNA of the CDR3: TGTGCCAGCAGTTCAGGGGGTCTTGTTACTCTGTTCTTC.

The chain joins TRBV4-1 to TRBJ2-3; TRBD2 aligns across 10 bases. CDR3 length equals 17 residues. Germline V gene sequence: CDR1 MGHRA, CDR2 YSYEKL. J lost 1 base, V lost 0 bases, and 4 bases had no gene match. As DNA, the CDR3 is TGCGCCAGCAGCCAAGATAGGGGGACTAGCGGCACAGATACGCAGTATTTT. Translated: CASSQDRGTSGTDTQYF.

The genes are TRBV19 and TRBJ1-2; 8 nucleotides align to TRBD1. J lost 2 bases, V lost 7 bases, and 12 bases had no gene match. CDR3 length equals 16 residues. Germline V lookup: CDR1 LNHDA, CDR2 SQIVND (reference sequence). The CDR3 here is CASMADTGGVNYGYTF. DNA for the CDR3: TGTGCCAGTATGGCGGATACAGGGGGGGTCAACTATGGCTACACCTTC.

The genes are TRBV27 and TRBJ1-4, with 7 bases aligning to TRBD1. Germline V gene sequence: CDR1 MNHEY, CDR2 SMNVEV (reference sequence). The CDR3 contains 13 residues. The V and J ends lost 4 bases and 6 bases, in that order; junction bases with no gene match: 2. The CDR3 DNA sequence: TGTGCCAGCAGTTCCCAGGGGGATGAAAAACTGTTTTTT. Translation: CASSSQGDEKLFF.

The rearrangement uses TRBV5-1 and TRBJ2-4; D is ambiguous. Trimming left V 4 bases short and J 0 bases short, with 8 bases between. Per germline, CDR1 SGHRS and CDR2 YFSETQ. The CDR3 contains 14 residues. DNA of the CDR3: TGCGCCAGCAGCCCCGTTCTAGCCAAAAACATTCAGTACTTC. Translated, it gives CASSPVLAKNIQYF.

The chain is built from TRBV9 and TRBJ2-7, with D possibly matching TRBD1 (6 bases). The germline V gene has CDR1 SGDLS and CDR2 YYNGEE. The CDR3 runs to 17 residues. The ends were cut back, 3 bases at V and 0 bases at J, with 19 bases in the middle. CDR3 nucleotide sequence: TGTGCCAGCAGCGCCGAAGGCAGGGGACGGATCTCCTACGAGCAGTACTTC. This sequence encodes CASSAEGRGRISYEQYF.

This CDR3 is CASSSRYNSPLHF. CDR3 bases: TGTGCCAGCAGTTCTCGGTATAATTCACCCCTCCACTTT. The chain employs TRBV6-5 and TRBJ1-6; D unresolved. V was trimmed by 4 bases and J by 4 bases, leaving 5 bases between them. The CDR3 runs 13 residues. Germline CDR1 and CDR2: MNHEY and SVGAGI.

The rearrangement uses TRBV5-1 and TRBJ2-2; 8 nucleotides align to TRBD2. Germline loops: CDR1 SGHRS, CDR2 YFSETQ. This CDR3 contains 13 residues. J lost 6 bases, V lost 4 bases, and 2 bases had no gene match. CDR3 sequence: CASSGGGPGELFF. CDR3 coding DNA: TGCGCCAGCAGCGGCGGGGGGCCCGGGGAGCTGTTTTTT.

This CDR3 is CASRRGDFSGANVLTF. CDR3 nucleotide sequence: TGTGCCAGCAGGCGGGGGGATTTCTCTGGGGCCAACGTCCTGACTTTC. The chain carries TRBV5-4 and TRBJ2-6; 8 positions match TRBD2. The CDR3 loop spans 16 amino acids. Germline CDR1 SGHNT, CDR2 YYREEE (reference sequence). Trimming removed 5 bases from V and 0 bases from J; junction bases left unmatched: 4.

This clone was observed a single time. This chain connects TRBV19 to TRBJ1-1; 8 positions match TRBD1. J lost 4 bases, V lost 7 bases, and 11 bases had no gene match. This CDR3 is built from 15 residues. The germline V gene has CDR1 LNHDA and CDR2 SQIVND (reference sequence). The CDR3: CASIGSRGRFTEAFF. The DNA of the CDR3 is TGTGCCAGTATTGGAAGCAGGGGGCGGTTCACTGAAGCTTTCTTT.

The genes are TRBV27 and TRBJ2-7; 8 bases match TRBD1. CDR3 length: 16 residues. The junction had 14 bases not matched to a gene; V was cut back by 5 bases and J by 5 bases. Germline V gene sequence: CDR1 MNHEY, CDR2 SMNVEV (reference sequence). CDR3 amino acids: CASSPGGRQGANEQYF. The CDR3 DNA sequence: TGTGCCAGCAGTCCTGGGGGGAGGCAGGGGGCGAACGAGCAGTACTTC.

The chain combines TRBV19 with TRBJ2-2; maybe TRBD1 (5 bases). The CDR3 is 17 amino acids. The germline V and J ends were trimmed by 5 bases and 4 bases, with 20 bases remaining between them. Looked up from germline, CDR1 is LNHDA and CDR2 is SQIVND (reference sequence). This CDR3 reads CASSQSGAQGATGELFF. The CDR3 DNA reads TGTGCCAGTAGTCAAAGTGGGGCTCAGGGTGCCACCGGGGAGCTGTTTTTT.

The CDR3 here is CASSLGGVNTEAFF. The CDR3 coding sequence is TGTGCCTCAAGTTTGGGGGGGGTAAACACTGAAGCTTTCTTT. The chain has TRBV19 and TRBJ1-1; D is possibly TRBD1 (5 bases). CDR1 LNHDA and CDR2 SQIVND come from the germline V gene (reference sequence). Trimming stripped 11 bases from V and 2 bases from J, with 18 bases between. The CDR3 has 14 residues.

The chain uses TRBV2 and TRBJ2-2, with D perhaps TRBD1 (8 bases). Trimming left V 10 bases short and J 6 bases short, with 18 bases between. There are 14 residues in the CDR3. The V gene's germline CDR1 is SNHLY and CDR2 FYNNEI. The CDR3 loop is CANGQGLIAGELFF. In DNA form, the CDR3 reads TGTGCCAATGGACAGGGACTAATCGCCGGGGAGCTGTTTTTT.

The chain combines TRBV2 with TRBJ2-3; 10 nucleotides align to TRBD1. The germline V gene has CDR1 SNHLY and CDR2 FYNNEI. The J segment lost 3 bases and the V segment lost 6 bases, leaving 6 bases of the junction unmatched. The CDR3 sequence is 15 residues long. CDR3 coding DNA: TGTGCCAGCAGAGTCCGGACAGGGGGTACAGATACGCAGTATTTT. Its protein is CASRVRTGGTDTQYF.

The rearrangement links TRBV19 to TRBJ2-2, with a weak D call TRBD2 (7 bases). The V end lost 7 bases, the J end lost 0 bases, and 15 bases lay between the germline ends. The CDR3 is made up of 16 amino acids. In germline, CDR1 is LNHDA, CDR2 SQIVND (reference sequence). The CDR3: CASTSTGRANTGELFF. The CDR3 DNA follows: TGTGCCAGTACTTCCACAGGGAGGGCGAACACCGGGGAGCTGTTTTTT.

The chain carries TRBV5-1 and TRBJ2-3, with D perhaps matching TRBD2 (7 bases). Germline V gives CDR1 SGHRS, CDR2 YFSETQ. The CDR3 has 15 amino acids. V lost 3 bases, J lost 5 bases, and 16 bases lay in between. The DNA for the CDR3 is TGCGCCAGCAGCTCTGAGGGGGGGCGGATAGATACGCAGTATTTT. Amino acids: CASSSEGGRIDTQYF.

The chain carries TRBV5-1 and TRBJ1-2; tentatively, D is TRBD1 (6 bases). Germline V lookup: CDR1 SGHRS, CDR2 YFSETQ. This CDR3 is 14 amino acids long. V was shortened by 4 bases and J by 0 bases, with 10 bases between the two germline ends. The CDR3 is CASSLGQSNYGYTF. CDR3 coding DNA: TGCGCCAGCAGCCTCGGACAGTCTAACTATGGCTACACCTTC. The full variable domain, rest sourced from reference TRBV5-1 and TRBJ1-2, is KAGVTQTPRYLIKTRGQQVTLSCSPISGHRSVSWYQQTPGQGLQFLFEYFSETQRNKGNFPGRFSGRQFSNSRSEMNVSTLELGDSALYLCASSLGQSNYGYTFGSGTRLTVV.

The chain has TRBV11-2 and TRBJ2-5; no reliable D call. Trimming stripped 6 bases from V and 5 bases from J, with 16 bases between. This CDR3 is built from 14 residues. CDR1 SGHAT and CDR2 FQNNGV come from the germline V gene. The CDR3 region has the DNA TGTGCCAGCAGTTTTACTACCCCCGGCGAGACCCAGTACTTC. Translation: CASSFTTPGETQYF.

The genes are TRBV6-5 and TRBJ1-2; the D gene is possibly TRBD1 (5 bases). Between the trimmed V and J ends, which lost 3 bases and 10 bases, there was a span of 18 bases. The CDR3 totals 14 residues. CDR1 MNHEY and CDR2 SVGAGI come from the germline V gene. The CDR3 spells CASSYNWAGGDYTF. The CDR3 nucleotides read TGTGCCAGCAGTTATAATTGGGCGGGGGGGGACTACACCTTC.

The J gene is TRBJ2-2, the V gene TRBV5-6; 10 nucleotides align to TRBD1. Germline values: CDR1 SGHDT, CDR2 YYEEEE. This CDR3 contains 14 residues. Unmatched junction bases numbered 6, after V lost 4 bases and J lost 9 bases. The CDR3 loop is CASSLDRGRWELFF. The DNA of the CDR3 is TGTGCCAGCAGCCTGGACAGGGGGAGGTGGGAGCTGTTTTTT. The full variable domain, rest sourced from reference TRBV5-6 and TRBJ2-2, is DAGVTQSPTHLIKTRGQQVTLRCSPKSGHDTVSWYQQALGQGPQFIFQYYEEEERQRGNFPDRFSGHQFPNYSSELNVNALLLGDSALYLCASSLDRGRWELFFGEGSRLTVL.

CDR3 loop: CASSLSGRDTGELFF. Here the CDR3 DNA reads TGTGCCAGCAGTTTATCAGGGAGGGACACCGGGGAGCTGTTTTTT. This sequence joins TRBV27 and TRBJ2-2, with 7 nucleotides matching TRBD2. V lost 0 bases, J lost 3 bases, and 1 base stayed unmatched. This CDR3 is built from 15 residues. From germline, CDR1 is MNHEY and CDR2 SMNVEV (reference sequence).

Concerning this clone itself: The same CDR3 is also encoded by other DNA sequences in this sample. J is TRBJ1-2 and V is TRBV7-8; TRBD1 matches 7 bases. CDR1 SGHVS and CDR2 FQNEAQ come from the germline V gene. V dropped 5 bases and J dropped 10; count of bases not matched to a gene: 10. This CDR3 is built from 13 residues. The CDR3 spells CASSPRTGASYTF. In nucleotides, the CDR3 is TGTGCCAGCAGCCCGAGGACAGGCGCCTCCTACACCTTC.

This clone is termed large. The chain links TRBV7-8 to TRBJ2-7; TRBD2 aligns across 8 bases. V shed 5 bases, J shed 6 bases, and the junction held 12 bases outside the gene matches. This CDR3 is 15 amino acids long. Germline-derived CDR1 and CDR2 are SGHVS and FQNEAQ. The CDR3 bases are TGTGCCAGCAGCCCTAGCACACACGGGAGGGTCGAGCAGTACTTC. The encoded protein is CASSPSTHGRVEQYF. Based on the CDR3 plus reference TRBV7-8 and TRBJ2-7, the full variable domain is GAGVSQSPRYKVAKRGQDVALRCDPISGHVSLFWYQQALGQGPEFLTYFQNEAQLDKSGLPSDRFFAERPEGSVSTLKIQRTQQEDSAVYLCASSPSTHGRVEQYFGPGTRLTVT.

The rearrangement uses TRBV7-2 and TRBJ1-5, with D possibly matching TRBD1 (5 bases). Germline assignment: CDR1 SGHTA and CDR2 FQGNSA. The V end was cut by 1 base, the J end by 5 bases, with 24 bases between. The CDR3 contains 19 residues. The CDR3 region has the DNA TGTGCCAGCAGCTTAGGCGGGGCTCGGGGGGGGAGGGACGATCAGCCCCAGCATTTT. Its translation: CASSLGGARGGRDDQPQHF.

This chain links TRBV9 with TRBJ1-1; perhaps TRBD1 as D (5 bases). The V gene's germline CDR1 is SGDLS and CDR2 YYNGEE. This CDR3 region has 13 residues. The V gene lost 4 bases and the J gene lost 6 bases, with 13 bases spanning the gap. The CDR3 DNA follows: TGTGCCAGCAGCCCCCAGGGTAGGTCTGAAGCTTTCTTT. It yields the protein CASSPQGRSEAFF.

This clone occurred once. This chain connects TRBV5-1 to TRBJ1-6; tentative D call: TRBD1 (6 bases). V lost 4 bases and J 5 bases, leaving 16 bases between the germline ends. CDR3 length: 16 residues. CDR1 is SGHRS and CDR2 is YFSETQ in the germline V gene. The CDR3 loop reads CASSERGARDNSPLHF. The CDR3 bases are TGCGCCAGCAGCGAACGGGGGGCTCGAGATAATTCACCCCTCCACTTT.